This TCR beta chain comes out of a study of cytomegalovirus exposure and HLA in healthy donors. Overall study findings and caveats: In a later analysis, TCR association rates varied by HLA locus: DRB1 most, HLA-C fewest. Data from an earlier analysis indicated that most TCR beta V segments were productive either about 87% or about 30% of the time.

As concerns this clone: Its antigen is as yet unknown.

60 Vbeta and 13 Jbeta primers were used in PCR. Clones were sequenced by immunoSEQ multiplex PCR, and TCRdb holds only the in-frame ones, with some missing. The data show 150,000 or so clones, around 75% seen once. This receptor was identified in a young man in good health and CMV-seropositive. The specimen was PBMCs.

The CDR3 DNA reads TGTGCCAGCAGAGCACGTAGCGGGGTGGATATAGCTGGGGCCAACGTCCTGACTTTC. Protein: CASRARSGVDIAGANVLTF. The chain links TRBV27 to TRBJ2-6, with 8 bases that match TRBD2. V was clipped by 6 bases and J by 2 bases; unmatched bases: 15. The germline gives CDR1 MNHEY, CDR2 SMNVEV (reference sequence). The CDR3 has 19 amino acids.